The source of this T cell receptor (beta chain) is a study of metastatic and nonmetastatic thyroid tumors. Every patient was untreated before thyroid surgery. The CDR3 is 12 amino acids. Germline V lookup: CDR1 MDHEN, CDR2 SYDVKM. The V and J ends lost 8 bases and 2 bases, in that order; junction bases with no gene match: 2. TCRdb re-called the PCR reads with MiXCR. The table records roughly 15,000 clones, 29% of them present only once. This clone was counted a few times. The chain recombines TRBV28 with TRBJ2-7; 8 nucleotides align to TRBD1. Sequences were obtained from tumor tissue. The origin of this receptor is a male donor with papillary thyroid cancer or a benign thyroid nodule (not recorded which). Some clones in this sample may be carry-over from other donors' samples. CDR3 sequence (DNA): TGTGCCAGCGAGGACAGGGCCTACGAGCAGTACTTC. Its protein is CASEDRAYEQYF.